The rows below give T cell receptor beta chains drawn from one sample of a study of cytomegalovirus exposure and HLA in healthy donors. Method: immunoSEQ multiplex PCR; TCRdb's copy keeps in-frame clones and lacks some. The sample shows about 200,000 clones, 83% of them seen only once. Sequencing input: PBMCs. The receptors here all came from a girl between 10 and 17 years old in good health and CMV-seronegative. The CDR3 runs from the conserved cysteine through the conserved F or W. Fields, in order: V gene, D gene, clone size, CDR3 length, J gene, CDR3 DNA, CDR3 protein. The D gene is left open where the match is weak. A clone size is listed for some rows: how often the clone was seen (once, few, many), or a class if it is expanded.

v_gene: TRBV7-3; d_gene: TRBD2; abundance: NA; len: 16; j_gene: TRBJ2-1; CDR3nt: TGTGCCAGCAGCCTTACCAGGCTAGCGGGGAGTGATGAGCAGTTCTTC; CDR3aa: CASSLTRLAGSDEQFF
v_gene: TRBV18; d_gene: TRBD2; abundance: NA; len: 19; j_gene: TRBJ2-3; CDR3nt: TGTGCCAGCTCACCACCTCCCTTATCATCCAGCGGGGAAGCAGATACGCAGTATTTT; CDR3aa: CASSPPPLSSSGEADTQYF
v_gene: TRBV6-1; d_gene: NA; abundance: NA; len: 15; j_gene: TRBJ1-1; CDR3nt: TGTGCCAGCAGCGTGGCCGACAGGAGGAACACTGAAGCTTTCTTT; CDR3aa: CASSVADRRNTEAFF
v_gene: TRBV27; d_gene: NA; abundance: NA; len: 15; j_gene: TRBJ1-3; CDR3nt: TGTGCCAGCAGAAAAACAGGATTCTCTGGAAACACCATATATTTT; CDR3aa: CASRKTGFSGNTIYF
v_gene: TRBV7-9; d_gene: NA; abundance: NA; len: 14; j_gene: TRBJ2-7; CDR3nt: TGTGCCAGCAGCCTAGGAGGATGGAGCTACGAGCAGTACTTC; CDR3aa: CASSLGGWSYEQYF
v_gene: TRBV5-1; d_gene: NA; abundance: NA; len: 13; j_gene: TRBJ1-1; CDR3nt: TGCGCCAGCAGAACGGGTGGGAACACTGAAGCTTTCTTT; CDR3aa: CASRTGGNTEAFF
v_gene: TRBV6-6; d_gene: NA; abundance: NA; len: 14; j_gene: TRBJ1-3; CDR3nt: TGTGCCAGCAGTTACAGGACAGCCAGAAACACCATATATTTT; CDR3aa: CASSYRTARNTIYF
v_gene: TRBV6-5; d_gene: NA; abundance: NA; len: 12; j_gene: TRBJ2-3; CDR3nt: TGTGCCAGCAGTTACTCGGAGGTTCCGCAGTATTTT; CDR3aa: CASSYSEVPQYF
v_gene: TRBV2; d_gene: TRBD2; abundance: NA; len: 14; j_gene: TRBJ2-7; CDR3nt: TGTGCCAGCACCGGCCTAGCGGGAGGGTACGAGCAGTACTTC; CDR3aa: CASTGLAGGYEQYF
v_gene: TRBV7-9; d_gene: TRBD1; abundance: few; len: 15; j_gene: TRBJ1-1; CDR3nt: TGTGCCAGCAGCTTGGGGACAGTACCTACGGCTGAAGCTTTCTTT; CDR3aa: CASSLGTVPTAEAFF
v_gene: TRBV30; d_gene: NA; abundance: NA; len: 14; j_gene: TRBJ1-1; CDR3nt: TGTGCCTGGAGCGCGATTCCAGGAAACACTGAAGCTTTCTTT; CDR3aa: CAWSAIPGNTEAFF
v_gene: TRBV5-1; d_gene: NA; abundance: once; len: 15; j_gene: TRBJ1-2; CDR3nt: TGCGCCAGCAGCTTGGCCTCGTCGGGTTCACATGGCTACACCTTC; CDR3aa: CASSLASSGSHGYTF
v_gene: TRBV19; d_gene: TRBD1; abundance: NA; len: 15; j_gene: TRBJ1-5; CDR3nt: TGTGCCAGTACAATATCTTGGACAGGGGATCAGCCCCAGCATTTT; CDR3aa: CASTISWTGDQPQHF
v_gene: TRBV29-1; d_gene: NA; abundance: NA; len: 15; j_gene: TRBJ2-1; CDR3nt: TGCAGCGCAGAACCATACTGGAGCTCCTACAATGAGCAGTTCTTC; CDR3aa: CSAEPYWSSYNEQFF
v_gene: TRBV30; d_gene: NA; abundance: NA; len: 14; j_gene: TRBJ1-1; CDR3nt: TGTGCCTATATACCAATTACAGGGAACACTGAAGCTTTCTTT; CDR3aa: CAYIPITGNTEAFF
v_gene: TRBV19; d_gene: NA; abundance: NA; len: 13; j_gene: TRBJ1-2; CDR3nt: TGTGCCAGTAGCCCGACAGCTAACTATGGCTACACCTTC; CDR3aa: CASSPTANYGYTF
v_gene: TRBV9; d_gene: TRBD2; abundance: NA; len: 16; j_gene: TRBJ2-1; CDR3nt: TGTGCCAGCAGCGTAGTGCTAGCGGGGGCACCTAATGAGCAGTTCTTC; CDR3aa: CASSVVLAGAPNEQFF
v_gene: TRBV30; d_gene: NA; abundance: few; len: 12; j_gene: TRBJ1-1; CDR3nt: TGTGCCTGGGCGGCCTTGAACACTGAAGCTTTCTTT; CDR3aa: CAWAALNTEAFF
v_gene: TRBV20-1; d_gene: NA; abundance: NA; len: 11; j_gene: TRBJ1-4; CDR3nt: TGCAGTGTCTATGTTAATGAAAAACTGTTTTTT; CDR3aa: CSVYVNEKLFF
v_gene: TRBV30; d_gene: NA; abundance: NA; len: 15; j_gene: TRBJ2-2; CDR3nt: TGTGCCTGGAGCAGCTCCGGGGGTGACACCGGGGAGCTGTTTTTT; CDR3aa: CAWSSSGGDTGELFF
v_gene: TRBV12-5; d_gene: NA; abundance: NA; len: 17; j_gene: TRBJ1-1; CDR3nt: TGTGCTAGTGGTTTCTTTGTGATGGGGGCCAAGAACACTGAAGCTTTCTTT; CDR3aa: CASGFFVMGAKNTEAFF
v_gene: TRBV29-1; d_gene: TRBD1; abundance: NA; len: 13; j_gene: TRBJ1-1; CDR3nt: TGCAGCTGCGTGGACAGGAAGAACACTGAAGCTTTCTTT; CDR3aa: CSCVDRKNTEAFF